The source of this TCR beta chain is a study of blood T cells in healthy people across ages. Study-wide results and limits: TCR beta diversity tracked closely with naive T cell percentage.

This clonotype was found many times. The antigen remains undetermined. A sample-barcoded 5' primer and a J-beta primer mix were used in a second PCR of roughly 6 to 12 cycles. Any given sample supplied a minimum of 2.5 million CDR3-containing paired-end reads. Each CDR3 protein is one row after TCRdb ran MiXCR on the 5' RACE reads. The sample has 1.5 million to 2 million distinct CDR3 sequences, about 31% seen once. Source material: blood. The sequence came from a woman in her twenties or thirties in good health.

Written as DNA, the CDR3 is TGTGCCAGCAGCCAAGATCCCCGGGGGAACTACGAGCAGTACTTC. Translation: CASSQDPRGNYEQYF. This rearrangement joins TRBV4-2 to TRBJ2-7; D perhaps matches TRBD2 (6 bases). CDR3 size: 15 residues. V was pared by 0 bases and J by 3 bases, with 12 bases between. Per the germline V gene, CDR1 is LGHNA and CDR2 is YNFKEQ.